The 30 T cell receptor beta chains below come from one sample, sequenced in a study of cytomegalovirus exposure and HLA in healthy donors. PCR involved 60 Vbeta and 13 Jbeta primers. Sequencing was performed with immunoSEQ multiplex PCR; in TCRdb, only in-frame clones are kept and a portion is missing. The sample contains fewer than 200,000 clones, approximately 71% of which appear only once. The sample was PBMCs. All receptors derive from a young woman in good health and CMV-seropositive.

This clone turned up a few times. The CDR3 spells CASSLDLWTGITEAFF. DNA of the CDR3: TGTGCCAGCAGCTTAGATCTATGGACAGGGATCACTGAAGCTTTCTTT. The chain is built from TRBV7-9 and TRBJ1-1; TRBD1 agrees at 8 bases. Germline V lookup: CDR1 SEHNR, CDR2 FQNEAQ (reference sequence). V lost 1 base and J lost 4; bases outside the gene matches: 8. The CDR3 covers 16 residues. Full variable domain (missing parts from reference TRBV7-9 and TRBJ1-1): DTGVSQNPRHKITKRGQNVTFRCDPISEHNRLYWYRQTLGQGPEFLTYFQNEAQLEKSRLLSDRFSAERPKGSFSTLEIQRTEQGDSAMYLCASSLDLWTGITEAFFGQGTRLTVV.

The chain has TRBV5-4 and TRBJ1-4; 11 positions agree with TRBD1. The ends lost 4 bases at V and 7 bases at J; junction bases unmatched: 9. Per germline, CDR1 SGHNT and CDR2 YYREEE (reference sequence). This CDR3 is built from 16 residues. The chain's CDR3 is CASSGGTGGGIEKLFF. The CDR3 region has the DNA TGTGCCAGCAGCGGCGGGACAGGGGGTGGAATTGAAAAACTGTTTTTT. Looking up the rest from reference TRBV5-4 and TRBJ1-4 gives the full variable domain: ETGVTQSPTHLIKTRGQQVTLRCSSQSGHNTVSWYQQALGQGPQFIFQYYREEENGRGNFPPRFSGLQFPNYSSELNVNALELDDSALYLCASSGGTGGGIEKLFFGSGTQLSVL.

The rearrangement joins TRBV7-2 to TRBJ1-4; D perhaps matches TRBD1 (5 bases). V lost 5 bases and J 8 bases, leaving 15 bases between the germline ends. The germline CDR1 and CDR2 sequences are SGHTA and FQGNSA. The CDR3 totals 14 residues. As DNA, the CDR3 is TGTGCCAGCAGCCCCCTTGTATGGGGCGAAAAACTGTTTTTT. Its protein is CASSPLVWGEKLFF.

The V call is TRBV19, the J call TRBJ1-1; no clear D gene. Germline CDR1 is LNHDA and CDR2 is SQIVND (reference sequence). V was cut by 1 base and J by 5 bases, with 11 bases left in between. The CDR3 length is 14 residues. CDR3 coding DNA: TGTGCCAGTAGTATAGCGGGGTATGGGACTGAAGCTTTCTTT. This translates into CASSIAGYGTEAFF.

The chain has TRBV27 and TRBJ2-7; tentatively, D is TRBD1 (6 bases). Trimming took 5 bases from V and 7 from J, leaving 15 bases between them. Germline V gives CDR1 MNHEY, CDR2 SMNVEV (reference sequence). The CDR3 loop spans 13 amino acids. CDR3 sequence reads: CASSPNTGWEQYF. The CDR3 DNA sequence: TGTGCCAGCAGTCCCAATACAGGGTGGGAGCAGTACTTC.

On this clone itself: The junction and the germline gene differ at one end; a read error may be behind it. The chain joins TRBV7-7 to TRBJ2-2; TRBD1 might be the D (5 bases). Germline lookup yields CDR1 SSHAT and CDR2 FNYEAQ (reference sequence). The CDR3 covers 14 residues. CDR3 DNA: TGTGCTAGCAGCTTAGAAGCAGGGACCGGGGAGCTGTTTTTT. Its protein is CASSLEAGTGELFF.

The chain joins TRBV9 to TRBJ2-5; maybe TRBD1 (6 bases). Trimming pared 0 bases from V and 4 bases from J, leaving 16 bases between. The CDR3 runs to 16 residues. Per germline, CDR1 SGDLS and CDR2 YYNGEE. CDR3 in amino acids: CASSVAPQGPGETQYF. Written as DNA, the CDR3 is TGTGCCAGCAGCGTAGCTCCTCAGGGGCCAGGAGAGACCCAGTACTTC.

The J gene is TRBJ1-4, the V gene TRBV28, with D maybe TRBD1 (6 bases). The CDR3 is made up of 14 amino acids. Looked up from germline, CDR1 is MDHEN and CDR2 is SYDVKM. V lost 4 bases, J lost 9 bases, and 15 bases lay in between. The CDR3, as DNA: TGTGCCAGCAGTTCTCGACAGGCTGGGCAAAAACTGTTTTTT. It specifies CASSSRQAGQKLFF.

The chain uses TRBV28 and TRBJ1-1; tentative D call: TRBD1 (6 bases). Trimming pared 1 base from V and 1 base from J, leaving 10 bases between. Germline loops: CDR1 MDHEN, CDR2 SYDVKM. The CDR3 has 15 amino acids. CDR3 sequence (DNA): TGTGCCAGCAGTTTATACCCAGGGGCGAACACTGAAGCTTTCTTT. Translation gives CASSLYPGANTEAFF.

The V gene is TRBV4-2, the J gene TRBJ2-5, with 8 bases matching TRBD1. CDR1 and CDR2 (germline): LGHNA, YNFKEQ. V lost 0 bases, J lost 5 bases, and 2 bases stayed unmatched. The CDR3 contains 14 residues. In DNA form, the CDR3 reads TGTGCCAGCAGCCAAGAACGGACAGGGGAGACCCAGTACTTC. Its translation is CASSQERTGETQYF.

This chain connects TRBV4-3 to TRBJ2-7; possible D gene TRBD2, 6 bases. Germline CDR1 LGHNA, CDR2 YSLEER. The CDR3 totals 13 residues. Between the trimmed V and J ends, which lost 0 bases and 6 bases, there was a span of 9 bases. In nucleotides, the CDR3 is TGCGCCAGCAGCCAAGATTTGGGAGGCGAGCAGTACTTC. Protein product: CASSQDLGGEQYF.

This clone was recorded a few times. V gene TRBV5-4 combines with J gene TRBJ1-2; 7 nucleotides agree with TRBD1. V gave up 1 base and J gave up 8 bases; unmatched junction bases: 17. The CDR3 is 17 residues long. CDR1 and CDR2 (germline): SGHNT, YYREEE (reference sequence). CDR3 sequence: CASSLPEGLTGSAGYTF. For the CDR3, the DNA is TGTGCCAGCAGCTTGCCAGAGGGGTTGACAGGGAGTGCAGGCTACACCTTC.

The rearrangement joins TRBV29-1 to TRBJ2-1; D call uncertain. CDR1 is SQVTM and CDR2 is ANQGSEA in the germline V gene. This CDR3 region has 14 residues. V was trimmed by 1 base and J by 4 bases, leaving 11 bases between them. CDR3 coding DNA: TGCAGCGTTGAAGGGCAGGCCCGATACAATGAGCAGTTCTTC. Protein sequence: CSVEGQARYNEQFF.

J is TRBJ2-5 and V is TRBV29-1; 10 nucleotides match TRBD1. V was clipped by 3 bases and J by 5 bases; unmatched bases: 9. The CDR3 spans 15 residues. CDR1 and CDR2 from the germline V gene are SQVTM and ANQGSEA. This CDR3 is CSVEGETGGRETQYF. DNA of the CDR3: TGCAGCGTTGAGGGCGAGACAGGGGGCCGGGAGACCCAGTACTTC.

V usage is TRBV7-2 and J usage is TRBJ1-1; TRBD1 aligns across 7 bases. Germline V gene sequence: CDR1 SGHTA, CDR2 FQGNSA. CDR3 size: 17 residues. J was trimmed by 6 bases and V by 5 bases; bases with no gene match: 18. CDR3 in amino acids: CASSLGQDSLYGAEAFF. The CDR3 DNA sequence: TGTGCCAGCAGCCTCGGACAGGACAGCCTATATGGGGCTGAAGCTTTCTTT.

The rearrangement links TRBV6-4 to TRBJ2-1; 7 bases map to TRBD2. The CDR3 is 15 residues long. After removal of 3 bases from V and 0 bases from J, the junction contained 2 bases not matched to a gene. Germline V lookup: CDR1 MRHNA, CDR2 SNTAGT. The CDR3 DNA reads TGTGCCAGCAGTGAGCGGGAGAGCTCCTACAATGAGCAGTTCTTC. This codes for CASSERESSYNEQFF.

CDR3 coding DNA: TGTGCCAGCAGTTTAAGAGGGGGGGTGGGGGAGCAGTACTTC. Translated, it gives CASSLRGGVGEQYF. The chain couples TRBV27 to TRBJ2-5, with D possibly TRBD2 on 7 matching bases. The CDR3 is 14 amino acids. V lost 2 bases and J 11 bases, leaving 18 bases between the germline ends. Germline V gives CDR1 MNHEY, CDR2 SMNVEV (reference sequence).

The rearrangement links TRBV7-2 to TRBJ2-3; D possibly corresponds to TRBD1 (6 bases). The CDR3 has 15 residues. Germline assignment: CDR1 SGHTA and CDR2 FQGNSA. The germline V and J ends were trimmed by 6 bases and 2 bases, with 15 bases remaining between them. The CDR3 DNA reads TGTGCCAGCAGATACCCGGGACACACCACAGATACGCAGTATTTT. It translates to CASRYPGHTTDTQYF.

The chain uses TRBV2 and TRBJ1-5; the D gene is possibly TRBD1 (6 bases). Trimming removed 6 bases at V and 7 bases at J, with 10 bases between. The CDR3 totals 12 residues. Germline CDR1 SNHLY, CDR2 FYNNEI. The CDR3 loop is CASRLQGQPQHF. DNA for the CDR3: TGTGCCAGCAGGCTACAGGGACAGCCCCAGCATTTT.

The chain is built from TRBV4-1 and TRBJ1-2, with 8 bases that match TRBD1. V shed 0 bases and J 10 bases; nucleotides not matched to a gene: 7. Germline CDR1 and CDR2: MGHRA and YSYEKL. The CDR3 consists of 14 residues. CDR3 sequence reads: CASSQDRGRRLYTF. The CDR3, as DNA: TGCGCCAGCAGCCAAGACAGGGGGCGACGACTCTACACCTTC.

This chain uses TRBV7-8 with TRBJ2-5; D call uncertain. The V end was cut by 3 bases, the J end by 7 bases, with 6 bases between. Germline loops: CDR1 SGHVS, CDR2 FQNEAQ. CDR3 size: 11 residues. Here the CDR3 DNA reads TGTGCCAGCAGCTTGAGTGGGACCCAGTACTTC. It specifies CASSLSGTQYF. Filled out from reference TRBV7-8 and TRBJ2-5, the complete variable domain reads GAGVSQSPRYKVAKRGQDVALRCDPISGHVSLFWYQQALGQGPEFLTYFQNEAQLDKSGLPSDRFFAERPEGSVSTLKIQRTQQEDSAVYLCASSLSGTQYFGPGTRLLVL.

The J gene is TRBJ2-5, the V gene TRBV6-6; 7 bases fit TRBD1. CDR3 length: 14 residues. V shed 0 bases, J shed 4 bases, and the junction held 2 bases outside the gene matches. CDR1 and CDR2 from the germline V gene are MNHNY and SVGAGI (reference sequence). CDR3 in amino acids: CASSYSTGRETQYF. CDR3 in DNA: TGTGCCAGCAGTTACTCGACAGGGAGAGAGACCCAGTACTTC.

Here the CDR3 DNA reads TGCGCCAGCAGCCCAGGGCCGGGACAGGGCTCCTACAATGAGCAGTTCTTC. Amino acid sequence: CASSPGPGQGSYNEQFF. This sequence joins TRBV4-3 and TRBJ2-1, with 9 positions matching TRBD1. Germline V lookup: CDR1 LGHNA, CDR2 YSLEER. The J segment lost 0 bases and the V segment lost 4 bases, leaving 7 bases of the junction unmatched. The CDR3 covers 17 residues.

This chain connects TRBV11-2 to TRBJ1-6; a possible D gene is TRBD1 (5 bases). Trimming removed 5 bases from V and 8 bases from J, with 10 bases in between. Germline V gene sequence: CDR1 SGHAT, CDR2 FQNNGV. CDR3 size: 13 residues. The DNA for the CDR3 is TGTGCCAGCAGCGGTGGGGGGGATTCACCCCTCCACTTT. As protein: CASSGGGDSPLHF.

The rearrangement links TRBV7-2 to TRBJ1-2; no firm D call. Per germline, CDR1 SGHTA and CDR2 FQGNSA. V lost 1 base, J lost 0 bases, and 9 bases lay in between. The CDR3 consists of 15 residues. CDR3 in amino acids: CASSLGAIANYGYTF. DNA for the CDR3: TGTGCCAGCAGCTTAGGCGCGATAGCTAACTATGGCTACACCTTC.

The chain employs TRBV6-5 and TRBJ1-5; maybe TRBD1 (5 bases). This CDR3 is built from 14 residues. V dropped 5 bases and J dropped 6 bases, with 14 bases sitting between them. Germline CDR1 reads MNHEY; CDR2 reads SVGAGI. The CDR3 spells CASSDGSTAQPQHF. CDR3 nucleotide sequence: TGTGCCAGCAGTGACGGATCGACAGCTCAGCCCCAGCATTTT.

The J gene is TRBJ1-5, the V gene TRBV10-3; D uncertain. The CDR3 is 13 residues long. Trimming removed 4 bases at V and 2 bases at J, with 6 bases between. Looked up from germline, CDR1 is ENHRY and CDR2 is SYGVKD. The CDR3 is CAISVAGNQPQHF. The CDR3 nucleotides read TGTGCCATCAGTGTGGCAGGCAATCAGCCCCAGCATTTT.

This sequence joins TRBV7-9 and TRBJ1-2; 12 bases align to TRBD1. The CDR3 is 14 residues long. CDR1 and CDR2 from the germline V gene are SEHNR and FQNEAQ (reference sequence). V lost 5 bases, J lost 8 bases, and 6 bases stayed unmatched. The CDR3 sequence: CASSPGQGANGYTF. CDR3 sequence (DNA): TGTGCCAGCAGCCCGGGACAGGGGGCAAACGGCTACACCTTC. Together with reference TRBV7-9 and TRBJ1-2, the CDR3 gives the full variable domain: DTGVSQNPRHKITKRGQNVTFRCDPISEHNRLYWYRQTLGQGPEFLTYFQNEAQLEKSRLLSDRFSAERPKGSFSTLEIQRTEQGDSAMYLCASSPGQGANGYTFGSGTRLTVV.

A few counts support this clone. The rearrangement uses TRBV12-5 and TRBJ1-6; 11 nucleotides align to TRBD1. The CDR3 covers 16 residues. From germline, CDR1 is LGHNT and CDR2 FRNRAP. V was clipped by 6 bases and J by 3 bases; unmatched bases: 4. This chain's CDR3 is CASGGTGGFYNSPLHF. In DNA, the CDR3 is TGTGCTAGTGGGGGGACAGGGGGTTTCTATAATTCACCCCTCCACTTT.

This clone was counted a few times. The gene calls are TRBV6-1 and TRBJ2-3, with TRBD2 matching 11 bases. The CDR3 length is 15 residues. Trimming at V came to 4 bases and at J to 4 bases, leaving 4 bases not matched to a gene. CDR1 and CDR2 (germline): MNHNS, SASEGT. The CDR3 loop is CASSGVAGGPDTQYF. Written as DNA, the CDR3 is TGTGCCAGCAGTGGGGTAGCGGGGGGGCCAGATACGCAGTATTTT.